A selection of T cell receptor beta chains follows, all from one sample in a study of blood T cell repertoires in COVID-19. The repertoire was sequenced with immunoSEQ multiplex PCR; TCRdb's copy has only in-frame clones and lacks some. Among some 51,000 clones, 88% were seen once, and the ten largest hold about 8.8%. Sequenced sample: peripheral blood. Every receptor here comes from a middle-aged man with active COVID-19. The CDR3 runs from the conserved cysteine through the conserved F or W. The order of the fields is J gene, D gene, V gene, clone size, CDR3 DNA, CDR3 protein. D genes are given only for firm matches. The size field is filled for only some rows; it gives once, few, many or a size class.

TRBJ1-3 | TRBD1 | TRBV5-8 | - | TGTGCCAGCAGTTCCCGGGACAGGCGAAACACCATATATTTT | CASSSRDRRNTIYF
TRBJ2-7 | - | TRBV5-1 | medium-sized | TGCGCCAGCAGCTTGGGGGGACACCTGGCTTCTAGAGGGGAGCAGTACTTC | CASSLGGHLASRGEQYF
TRBJ2-1 | TRBD2 | TRBV7-8 | once | TGTGCCAGCAGCTTGACCAGACTAGCGGGATCGGGGGAGCAGTTCTTC | CASSLTRLAGSGEQFF
TRBJ1-5 | - | TRBV28 | - | TGTGCCAGCAGTCCAGGGCTCTGGAGCAATCAGCCCCAGCATTTT | CASSPGLWSNQPQHF
TRBJ1-5 | TRBD1 | TRBV2 | once | TGTGCCAGCAGTCCTCAAAGGGGACAGAGGAATCAGCCCCAGCATTTT | CASSPQRGQRNQPQHF
TRBJ2-3 | TRBD2 | TRBV11-3 | - | TGTGCCAGCAGTCACGGGACTAGAGATACGCAGTATTTT | CASSHGTRDTQYF
TRBJ1-6 | TRBD1 | TRBV7-9 | - | TGTGCCAGCAGTCCTAACCGGGACAGAGATAATTCACCCCTCCACTTT | CASSPNRDRDNSPLHF
TRBJ1-4 | TRBD1 | TRBV15 | - | TGTGCCACCAGCAGCGCGGGACAGGGGTTTGAAAAACTGTTTTTT | CATSSAGQGFEKLFF
TRBJ2-4 | TRBD1 | TRBV4-1 | - | TGCGCCAGCAGCCCGGACAGGGGGCGTAACATTCAGTACTTC | CASSPDRGRNIQYF
TRBJ1-5 | TRBD1 | TRBV19 | - | TGTGCCAGTAGTAACAGGGGGCCGCTACATCAGCCCCAGCATTTT | CASSNRGPLHQPQHF
TRBJ2-1 | TRBD1 | TRBV7-9 | once | TGTGCCAGCAGCAGGGACAGGGGATCCTACAATGAGCAGTTCTTC | CASSRDRGSYNEQFF
TRBJ2-7 | - | TRBV5-6 | - | TGTGCCAGCAGCTTGAGGGGGGGCTTCTACGAGCAGTACTTC | CASSLRGGFYEQYF
TRBJ2-1 | - | TRBV4-2 | once | TGTGCCAGCAGCCAAGATTGGCCCGAGCAGTTCTTC | CASSQDWPEQFF
TRBJ2-2 | - | TRBV2 | - | TGTGCCAGCAGTGCGGGACAACCGAACACCGGGGAGCTGTTTTTT | CASSAGQPNTGELFF
TRBJ1-6 | TRBD1 | TRBV7-9 | few | TGTGCCAGCAGCTTATCGGACAGGAGCTCCTATAATTCACCCCTCCACTTT | CASSLSDRSSYNSPLHF
TRBJ2-7 | TRBD2 | TRBV27 | - | TGTGCCAGCAGTGCGAGGACTAGCGGGAACTACGAGCAGTACTTC | CASSARTSGNYEQYF
TRBJ1-1 | TRBD1 | TRBV29-1 | - | TGCAGCGTTACTATCGCCCCGGACAGGGGTGCTGAAGCTTTCTTT | CSVTIAPDRGAEAFF
TRBJ2-5 | - | TRBV19 | - | TGTGCCAGTAGTGTTCTTGGACAGCAAGAGACCCAGTACTTC | CASSVLGQQETQYF
TRBJ2-7 | TRBD2 | TRBV7-2 | - | TGTGCCAGCAGCCTGAGGACTAGCGGAGCCGAGCAGTACTTC | CASSLRTSGAEQYF
TRBJ1-6 | - | TRBV7-6 | - | TGTGCCAGCAGCACAGGACAACCACCTAATTCACCCCTCCACTTT | CASSTGQPPNSPLHF
TRBJ2-1 | - | TRBV28 | - | TGTGCCAGCAGTTTACAGGGTACGCGGAATGAGCAGTTCTTC | CASSLQGTRNEQFF
TRBJ2-5 | TRBD1 | TRBV4-3 | - | TGCGCCAGCAGCCAAGATCCGGGACAGGGGAGAGAGACCCAGTACTTC | CASSQDPGQGRETQYF
TRBJ2-2 | - | TRBV10-2 | - | TGCGCCAGCAATAGCGTTGGCGGGGAAACCGGGGAGCTGTTTTTT | CASNSVGGETGELFF
TRBJ2-2 | TRBD2 | TRBV19 | - | TGTGCCGTGAGCGGGAGGGCCGTCACGTCCGGGGAGCTGTTTTTT | CAVSGRAVTSGELFF
TRBJ2-7 | - | TRBV2 | once | TGTGCCAGCAGTGAAGGCGGAGTCGAGCAGTACTTC | CASSEGGVEQYF
TRBJ2-5 | TRBD1 | TRBV10-3 | - | TGTGCCTCCGGCCGGGGACAGGGTAGTCCGGAGACCCAGTACTTC | CASGRGQGSPETQYF
TRBJ2-7 | TRBD2 | TRBV11-1 | - | TGTGCCAGCAGCTTCGGGACTAGCGGCAGCTACGAGCAGTACTTC | CASSFGTSGSYEQYF
TRBJ2-6 | - | TRBV4-2 | - | TGTGCCAGCAGCCAAAACAGAGCAAACTCTGGGGCCAACGTCCTGACTTTC | CASSQNRANSGANVLTF
TRBJ2-3 | TRBD2 | TRBV6-1 | - | TGTGCCAGCAGTGTCCTAGCGGGGGGTAGCACAGATACGCAGTATTTT | CASSVLAGGSTDTQYF
TRBJ2-5 | TRBD1 | TRBV7-2 | - | TGTGCCAGCACCCGGAGGCTAGGGGGCGGAGAGACCCAGTACTTC | CASTRRLGGGETQYF
TRBJ2-4 | TRBD2 | TRBV5-1 | once | TGCGCCAGCAGCCCAACCAGTCGTAGCGGGGGACCGGGTTACAAAAACATTCAGTACTTC | CASSPTSRSGGPGYKNIQYF
TRBJ2-5 | - | TRBV5-4 | - | TGTGCCAGCAGCTCACCCCACACAGGGCGCCAACAGACCCAGTACTTC | CASSSPHTGRQQTQYF
TRBJ1-4 | - | TRBV28 | - | TGTGCCAGCAGTTTGCGACTCAGGGGAGAAAAACTGTTTTTT | CASSLRLRGEKLFF
TRBJ2-4 | - | TRBV24-1 | - | TGTGCCACCAGTGATTCGACTAAGTTAGCCAAAAACATTCAGTACTTC | CATSDSTKLAKNIQYF
TRBJ2-3 | TRBD2 | TRBV6-5 | - | TGTGCCAGCAGCCGCGATCTAGCGGGTACGCAGTATTTT | CASSRDLAGTQYF
TRBJ1-2 | - | TRBV4-1 | once | TGCGCCAGCAGCCAAGGTGGGACTTATGGCTACACCTTC | CASSQGGTYGYTF
TRBJ2-7 | TRBD2 | TRBV4-3 | - | TGCGCCAGCAGCCAAGAGACTAGCGGAGCCTACGAGCAGTACTTC | CASSQETSGAYEQYF
TRBJ2-1 | - | TRBV9 | - | TGTGCCAGCAGCGTAGGGGGCGGCAGAGCTGTAGGGAATGAGCAGTTCTTC | CASSVGGGRAVGNEQFF
TRBJ1-4 | - | TRBV6-5 | - | TGTGCCAGCAGTTTACAGGGCCTTGCAACTAATGAAAAACTGTTTTTT | CASSLQGLATNEKLFF
TRBJ2-7 | TRBD2 | TRBV6-5 | - | TGTGCCAGCACCAACGGGGGGAACGAGCAGTACTTC | CASTNGGNEQYF
TRBJ1-4 | - | TRBV6-1 | - | TGTGCCAGCAGTGAAAAAACAGGGGAAAAACTGTTTTTT | CASSEKTGEKLFF
TRBJ2-7 | - | TRBV24-1 | few | TGTGCCACCAGTGAGTCCGGGACACCTTCCTACGAGCAGTACTTC | CATSESGTPSYEQYF
TRBJ2-2 | TRBD2 | TRBV24-1 | - | TGTGCCACCCGGGCCGCGGGACTAGCGGGAGCAACCGGGGAGCTGTTTTTT | CATRAAGLAGATGELFF
TRBJ1-1 | - | TRBV7-8 | - | TGTGCCAGCAGCTTTCTTCTAATGAACACTGAAGCTTTCTTT | CASSFLLMNTEAFF
TRBJ1-1 | TRBD1 | TRBV3-1/TRBV3-2 | few | TGTGCCAGCAGGAGGGTGGACAGGGCGACTGAAGCTTTCTTT | CASRRVDRATEAFF
TRBJ2-5 | TRBD1 | TRBV7-8 | - | TGTGCCAGCAGCACGAGGTGGGACAGGGGGACCCAGTACTTC | CASSTRWDRGTQYF
TRBJ1-1 | TRBD1 | TRBV19 | - | TGTGCCAGTGGCTTAGGGACAGGGCTCACTGAAGCTTTCTTT | CASGLGTGLTEAFF
TRBJ2-3 | - | TRBV7-2 | - | TGTGCCAGCAGTGTCCGGGGTAAGACAGATACGCAGTATTTT | CASSVRGKTDTQYF
TRBJ2-3 | TRBD1 | TRBV5-1 | - | TGCGCCAGCAGCTCGGGACAGGCAGATACGCAGTATTTT | CASSSGQADTQYF
TRBJ2-2 | TRBD2 | TRBV30 | - | TGTGCCTGGTATACTAGCGGGAGGGCCCGAGGGGAGCTGTTTTTT | CAWYTSGRARGELFF
TRBJ1-2 | TRBD1 | TRBV7-9 | - | TGTGCCAGCAGCCTTGGGGGACAGTTC | CASSLGGQF
TRBJ1-3 | - | TRBV5-6 | - | TGTGCCAGCAGCTTTGGACAGCTTGGAAACACCATATATTTT | CASSFGQLGNTIYF
TRBJ1-1 | - | TRBV7-6 | - | TGTGCCAGCAGCTTAGACGGGAGGACTGAAGCTTTCTTT | CASSLDGRTEAFF
TRBJ1-2 | - | TRBV7-3 | - | TGTGCCAGCAGCGTAGAGGGCAGCCTCTCTAGGGGCTACACCTTC | CASSVEGSLSRGYTF
TRBJ2-7 | - | TRBV9 | - | TGTGCCAGCAGCGTAGATACGGGGGTAGCCTACGAGCAGTACTTC | CASSVDTGVAYEQYF
TRBJ2-7 | TRBD1 | TRBV2 | - | TGTGCCAGCAGTGAGGACAGGAGATCCTACGAGCAGTACTTC | CASSEDRRSYEQYF
TRBJ2-7 | TRBD1 | TRBV5-1 | - | TGCGCCAGCAGCGCCGGACAGGGGGCCCAAGAGCAGTACTTC | CASSAGQGAQEQYF
TRBJ1-6 | - | TRBV7-3 | - | TGTGCCAGCAGCTACACCGAGGGTTCACCCCTCCACTTT | CASSYTEGSPLHF
TRBJ1-6 | - | TRBV11-3 | few | TGTGCCAGCAGCTTTGGACAGAAAAGAGACACCTATAATTCACCCCTCCACTTT | CASSFGQKRDTYNSPLHF
TRBJ2-5 | TRBD1 | TRBV3-1/TRBV3-2 | - | TGTGCCAGCAGCCCTCTAAGTGCGGCTGGGACAGCCCAAGAGACCCAGTACTTC | CASSPLSAAGTAQETQYF